This T cell receptor beta chain was identified during a study of T cells in narcolepsy. The germline CDR1 and CDR2 sequences are MNHNY and SVGAGI (reference sequence). CDR3 length: 14 amino acids. Study-wide points: Autoreactive clone sequences were missing from some blood memory CD4+ repertoires. Blood of same and different patients, but not healthy controls, reportedly held recurring autoreactive clonotypes.

Produced via immunoSEQ multiplex PCR; TCRdb's table is partial and in-frame only. Here the sample spans roughly 35,000 clones, approximately 85% being singletons. Of note for this clone: The antigen is undetermined.

The sequenced sample was CD45RA- memory CD4+ T cells from PBMCs. This rearrangement joins TRBV6-6 to TRBJ2-5; the D call may be TRBD1 or TRBD2 (5 bases each). The last part of the DNA fits TRBJ2-7 better; the J call may be wrong. This TCR derives from a human donor with narcolepsy. CDR3 amino acids: CASSAPGRTYEQYF. The CDR3 DNA sequence: TGTGCCAGCAGCGCACCGGGACGGACCTACGAGCAGTACTTC.